The 10 T cell receptor beta chains reported below all come from one sample, sequenced in a study of a mutant IDH1 vaccine in newly diagnosed glioma. The assay was immunoSEQ multiplex PCR, and TCRdb's table has in-frame clones only and misses some. The sample shows about 67,000 clones, over 70% of them seen only once. Time point in this sample: week 23, last vaccination. The study gave 300 ug of mutant IDH1 20-mer peptide per vaccine dose, with topical imiquimod. The antigens for these receptors are not known. The specimen was PBMCs, collected from a glioma patient whose treatment included an IDH1 peptide vaccine. The receptors here all came from a man younger than 30 with glioma.

The chain carries TRBV5-4 and TRBJ1-2; D perhaps matches TRBD1 (6 bases). V lost 4 bases to trimming and J lost 4 bases, with 17 bases between them. CDR1 and CDR2 (germline): SGHNT, YYREEE (reference sequence). This CDR3 contains 15 residues. CDR3 region: CASSPDGGQPYGYTF. In DNA, the CDR3 is TGTGCCAGCAGCCCAGACGGGGGGCAACCCTATGGCTACACCTTC.

CDR3 nucleotides: TGTGCCTCGGGACTAGCGGCTTACAATGAGCAGTTCTTC. Residues: CASGLAAYNEQFF. V usage is TRBV7-2 and J usage is TRBJ2-1, with 11 nucleotides matching TRBD2. The CDR3 consists of 13 residues. The V and J ends lost 11 bases and 4 bases, in that order; junction bases with no gene match: 4. Germline assignment: CDR1 SGHTA and CDR2 FQGNSA.

The chain links TRBV5-1 to TRBJ1-1; possibly TRBD1 for D (6 bases). The V end lost 0 bases, the J end lost 1 base, and 10 bases lay between the germline ends. The germline V gene encodes CDR1 SGHRS and CDR2 YFSETQ. This CDR3 contains 15 residues. CDR3 amino acids: CASSLDTGKNTEAFF. CDR3 coding DNA: TGCGCCAGCAGCTTGGACACAGGGAAGAACACTGAAGCTTTCTTT.

This clone was recorded only once. This rearrangement joins TRBV6-5 to TRBJ2-7; 9 bases fit TRBD2. Germline V lookup: CDR1 MNHEY, CDR2 SVGAGI. This CDR3 contains 14 residues. Trimming at V came to 8 bases and at J to 2 bases, leaving 7 bases not matched to a gene. CDR3 residues: CASGMREGAYEQYF. In nucleotides, the CDR3 is TGTGCCAGCGGAATGCGGGAGGGGGCCTACGAGCAGTACTTC.

V usage is TRBV7-9 and J usage is TRBJ1-2; D possibly corresponds to TRBD1 (5 bases). The CDR3 is made up of 14 amino acids. The germline gives CDR1 SEHNR, CDR2 FQNEAQ (reference sequence). Trimming shortened V by 3 bases and J by 10 bases, and 18 bases separated the two germline ends. The CDR3 is CASSFGTSGGDYTF. The CDR3 nucleotides read TGTGCCAGCAGCTTCGGGACCTCCGGCGGAGACTACACCTTC.

The V and J genes are TRBV6-4 and TRBJ2-7; TRBD1 is a possible D gene (5 bases). In germline, CDR1 is MRHNA, CDR2 SNTAGT. This CDR3 contains 13 residues. The ends were cut back, 6 bases at V and 6 bases at J, with 15 bases in the middle. This CDR3 reads CASSKGASGEQYF. The CDR3 DNA reads as TGTGCCAGCAGCAAAGGGGCGTCGGGCGAGCAGTACTTC.

This clone is a singleton in its sample. The chain uses TRBV9 and TRBJ2-6, with D uncertain. The length of the CDR3 is 17 residues. Trimming stripped 0 bases from V and 0 bases from J, with 10 bases between. Germline V CDR1 and CDR2: SGDLS, YYNGEE. CDR3 sequence reads: CASSVGGLLSGANVLTF. CDR3 nucleotides: TGTGCCAGCAGCGTAGGTGGGCTGCTCTCTGGGGCCAACGTCCTGACTTTC.

J is TRBJ1-3 and V is TRBV6-5; tentative D call: TRBD1 (5 bases). The V end lost 2 bases, the J end lost 2 bases, and 10 bases lay between the germline ends. The CDR3 covers 15 residues. Germline values: CDR1 MNHEY, CDR2 SVGAGI. The CDR3 DNA reads TGTGCCAGCAGTTACGACAGTCCCCCTGGAAACACCATATATTTT. It specifies CASSYDSPPGNTIYF.

This sequence joins TRBV28 and TRBJ2-2; D might be TRBD1 (7 bases). The V and J ends lost 4 bases and 4 bases respectively, with 22 bases between them. This CDR3 has 18 residues. Germline lookup yields CDR1 MDHEN and CDR2 SYDVKM. This CDR3 is CASSSLAWRDSGTGELFF. DNA for the CDR3: TGTGCCAGCAGTTCGCTCGCTTGGAGGGACAGCGGCACCGGGGAGCTGTTTTTT.

The gene calls are TRBV7-9 and TRBJ2-3, with D possibly called TRBD1 or TRBD2 (6 bases each). This CDR3 region has 13 residues. From germline, CDR1 is SEHNR and CDR2 FQNEAQ (reference sequence). V dropped 11 bases and J dropped 1 base, with 13 bases sitting between them. CDR3 residues: CAAGRGRTDTQYF. Here the CDR3 DNA reads TGTGCCGCCGGTCGGGGGCGCACAGATACGCAGTATTTT.